Described below is a single TCR beta chain sequence and its context. Its antigen is unidentified. The data were obtained in a study of resident and recirculating memory T cells in vitiligo. Study overall: Each patient gave two lesional and two nonlesional epidermal shave biopsies, plus PBMCs. Whole samples, not sorted cells, were homogenized and used for genomic DNA extraction.

The CDR3 contains 17 residues. Germline V gives CDR1 WSHSY, CDR2 SAAADI. Germline trimming cut 4 bases from V and 0 bases from J; bases unmatched to any gene: 1. The table came from immunoSEQ multiplex PCR; TCRdb's copy has only in-frame clones and leaves some out. The sample has around 70,000 clones, roughly 90% seen once. Study observations and caveats: Non-conserved TCRs across sites and patients suggested distinct clones per lesion.

Patients had to be free of confetti depigmentation, indicating active vitiligo. This chain connects TRBV10-2 to TRBJ2-6; the match to TRBD2 covers 12 bases. This TCR was recovered from a male donor with vitiligo. Material: blood. In DNA form, the CDR3 reads TGCGCCAGCAGTGGGACTAGCGGGGACTCTGGGGCCAACGTCCTGACTTTC. This gives the protein CASSGTSGDSGANVLTF.